This T cell receptor beta chain stems from a study of blood T cells in healthy people across ages. Across the study: When template switching was applied, about one barcoded beta molecule was captured per two T cells.

This clonotype turned up a few times. The junction and the germline gene differ at one end; a read error may be behind it. The sample providers were healthy Caucasian people from Russia, aged about 6 to 100. For the second PCR, which ran for about 7 to 12 cycles, a sample-barcoded 5' primer and a J-beta primer mix were used. A single record per CDR3 protein comes from TCRdb applying MiXCR to the 5' RACE reads. The sample has around 500,000 distinct CDR3 sequences, 40% to 55% seen once; the top ten hold roughly 25%. Sequenced sample: blood. The TCR originated in a man older than 75 in good health.

CDR3 protein: CSARDRGAGYEQYF. The CDR3 DNA reads as TGCAGTGCTAGAGATCGTGGAGCAGGGTACGAGCAGTACTTT. J is TRBJ2-7 and V is TRBV20-1, with a tentative D call TRBD1 (5 bases). The CDR3 totals 14 residues. Germline V gene sequence: CDR1 DFQATT, CDR2 SNEGSKA (reference sequence).